The 11 T cell receptor beta chains given below trace back to one sample, sequenced in a study of blood T cell repertoires in COVID-19. Some clones are missing from TCRdb's copy, which holds only in-frame ones; the method was immunoSEQ multiplex PCR. The sample holds 150,000 to 190,000 clones, around 87% seen once. The source material was peripheral blood. The receptors shown here come from a middle-aged woman with acute or convalescent COVID-19.

The J gene is TRBJ1-1, the V gene TRBV6-5; 8 positions agree with TRBD1. Germline CDR1 and CDR2: MNHEY and SVGAGI. V was pared by 2 bases and J by 4 bases, with 6 bases of the junction left unmatched. The CDR3 is 15 amino acids. The CDR3 bases are TGTGCCAGCAGTTACACAGGACAGGGAGGCACTGAAGCTTTCTTT. Amino acids: CASSYTGQGGTEAFF.

This chain uses TRBV3-1 (or the pseudogene TRBV3-2) with TRBJ2-3, with 14 bases aligning to TRBD2. V was clipped by 4 bases and J by 5 bases; unmatched bases: 5. This CDR3 contains 16 residues. The V gene's germline CDR1 is LGHDT and CDR2 YNNKEL (reference sequence). The CDR3 DNA sequence: TGTGCCAGCAGCCGATCCGGACTAGCGGGAGGAGATACGCAGTATTTT. It specifies CASSRSGLAGGDTQYF.

The chain carries TRBV29-1 and TRBJ2-3, with D perhaps matching TRBD2 (5 bases). Per the germline V gene, CDR1 is SQVTM and CDR2 is ANQGSEA. Between the trimmed V and J ends, which lost 5 bases and 0 bases, there was a span of 15 bases. This CDR3 is built from 15 residues. The CDR3 loop reads CSVSGRGTSTDTQYF. The CDR3 region has the DNA TGCAGCGTTTCGGGGAGAGGTACCAGCACAGATACGCAGTATTTT.

This chain connects TRBV27 to TRBJ2-3; 10 nucleotides match TRBD1. This CDR3 spans 13 amino acids. Germline loops: CDR1 MNHEY, CDR2 SMNVEV (reference sequence). V shed 5 bases and J 5 bases; nucleotides not matched to a gene: 1. The CDR3 coding sequence is TGTGCCAGCAGTGACAGGGGGCTAGATACGCAGTATTTT. Translating it yields CASSDRGLDTQYF.

In DNA form, the CDR3 reads TGTGCCAGCAGTGTATCTAGCGGGGGTTACACCGGGGAGCTGTTTTTT. This encodes CASSVSSGGYTGELFF. J is TRBJ2-2 and V is TRBV6-4; 10 bases match TRBD2. Germline V gene sequence: CDR1 MRHNA, CDR2 SNTAGT. This CDR3 contains 16 residues. The J segment lost 3 bases and the V segment lost 4 bases, leaving 5 bases of the junction unmatched.

J is TRBJ1-5 and V is TRBV3-1 (or the pseudogene TRBV3-2); 7 bases align to TRBD1. CDR1 is LGHDT, CDR2 YNNKEL, per germline (reference sequence). The CDR3 loop spans 13 amino acids. V shed 3 bases and J 5 bases; nucleotides not matched to a gene: 1. CDR3 in amino acids: CASSQTGYQPQHF. The CDR3 coding sequence is TGTGCCAGCAGCCAGACAGGGTATCAGCCCCAGCATTTT.

The chain combines TRBV3-1 (or the pseudogene TRBV3-2) with TRBJ2-1; possible D gene TRBD1, 6 bases. Per the germline V gene, CDR1 is LGHDT and CDR2 is YNNKEL (reference sequence). The CDR3 is 17 amino acids. With 5 bases removed from V and 7 bases from J, the gap between germline ends came to 24 bases. The CDR3 sequence: CASSEVVGRDNTNEQFF. CDR3 sequence (DNA): TGTGCCAGCAGCGAGGTTGTGGGCCGGGACAACACTAATGAGCAGTTCTTC.

This rearrangement joins TRBV24-1 to TRBJ2-1; 12 bases map to TRBD2. Germline CDR1 is KGHDR and CDR2 is SFDVKD. With V trimmed by 3 bases and J by 6 bases, 5 bases remained unmatched. The CDR3 is made up of 16 amino acids. In nucleotides, the CDR3 is TGTGCCACCAGTGATCGGACTAGCGGGATGTTCAATGAGCAGTTCTTC. Translation gives CATSDRTSGMFNEQFF.

The J gene is TRBJ1-1, the V gene TRBV7-9; perhaps TRBD1 as D (5 bases). V lost 1 base and J lost 1, with 10 bases in between. The CDR3 has 15 residues. In germline, CDR1 is SEHNR, CDR2 FQNEAQ (reference sequence). The CDR3, as DNA: TGTGCCAGCAGCTTAGGGGGACTGGGGAACACTGAAGCTTTCTTT. This encodes CASSLGGLGNTEAFF. Based on the CDR3 plus reference TRBV7-9 and TRBJ1-1, the full variable domain is DTGVSQNPRHKITKRGQNVTFRCDPISEHNRLYWYRQTLGQGPEFLTYFQNEAQLEKSRLLSDRFSAERPKGSFSTLEIQRTEQGDSAMYLCASSLGGLGNTEAFFGQGTRLTVV.

The V and J genes are TRBV7-3 and TRBJ2-1; unclear D gene. The CDR3 consists of 15 residues. V lost 5 bases and J 0 bases, leaving 11 bases between the germline ends. The V gene's germline CDR1 is SGHTA and CDR2 FQGTGA. This chain's CDR3 is CASSPPGSSYNEQFF. In nucleotides, the CDR3 is TGTGCCAGCAGCCCCCCGGGTAGCTCCTACAATGAGCAGTTCTTC.

J is TRBJ2-7 and V is TRBV5-1; possible D gene TRBD1, 6 bases. The CDR3 extends over 17 amino acids. Germline assignment: CDR1 SGHRS and CDR2 YFSETQ. Trimming shortened V by 4 bases and J by 6 bases, and 26 bases separated the two germline ends. CDR3 sequence reads: CASSPMPWTERMVEQYF. CDR3 coding DNA: TGCGCCAGCAGCCCCATGCCTTGGACAGAGCGAATGGTCGAGCAGTACTTC.